Each of the 5 T cell receptor beta chains below was sequenced from the same sample in a study of blood T cell repertoires in COVID-19. Here immunoSEQ multiplex PCR was the method, and the copy in TCRdb shows in-frame clones only, minus some. The table lists some 68,000 clones, roughly nine tenths of them singletons, with 3.4% in the top ten. Material for sequencing was peripheral blood. Receptors were obtained from a woman aged 45-65 years with COVID-19, enrolled during active disease.

The V gene is TRBV12-3 or TRBV12-4, the J gene TRBJ1-2; 7 nucleotides agree with TRBD1. The CDR3 has 12 amino acids. With 5 bases clipped from V and 8 bases from J, the junction kept 5 bases outside the gene matches. The CDR3, as DNA: TGTGCCAGCAGTGCCACAGGGGAAGGCTACACCTTC. Protein product: CASSATGEGYTF.

The chain is built from TRBV19 and TRBJ1-5; TRBD1 is a possible D gene (6 bases). Trimming pared 6 bases from V and 7 bases from J, leaving 10 bases between. CDR1 and CDR2 from the germline V gene are LNHDA and SQIVND (reference sequence). The CDR3 loop spans 12 amino acids. Here the CDR3 DNA reads TGTGCCAGTAGGAGGGGGGGCCAGCCCCAGCATTTT. Translation: CASRRGGQPQHF. Supplemented by reference TRBV19 and TRBJ1-5, the full variable domain reads DGGITQSPKYLFRKEGQNVTLSCEQNLNHDAMYWYRQDPGQGLRLIYYSQIVNDFQKGDIAEGYSVSREKKESFPLTVTSAQKNPTAFYLCASRRGGQPQHFGDGTRLSIL.

This clone was counted a single time. This chain links TRBV4-3 with TRBJ1-1; D unclear. Germline V gives CDR1 LGHNA, CDR2 YSLEER. This CDR3 is 15 amino acids long. The V end lost 0 bases, the J end lost 8 bases, and 16 bases lay between the germline ends. The CDR3 is CASSQDVKVSGEAFF. The DNA for the CDR3 is TGCGCCAGCAGCCAAGACGTCAAGGTAAGCGGCGAAGCTTTCTTT.

V and J are TRBV11-2 and TRBJ1-4; possibly TRBD1 for D (5 bases). Between the trimmed V and J ends, which lost 7 bases and 3 bases, there was a span of 15 bases. This CDR3 is 15 amino acids long. The germline V gene encodes CDR1 SGHAT and CDR2 FQNNGV. The CDR3 here is CASTSSGGANEKLFF. As DNA, the CDR3 is TGTGCCAGCACCTCTAGCGGGGGGGCTAATGAAAAACTGTTTTTT.

This sequence joins TRBV15 and TRBJ2-7; TRBD2 might be the D (5 bases). The CDR3 totals 15 residues. V was pared by 3 bases and J by 1 base, with 13 bases between. The germline CDR1 and CDR2 sequences are LNHNV and YYDKDF (reference sequence). CDR3 sequence (DNA): TGTGCCACCAGCAGTGGGTCGGACTCTTCCTACGAGCAGTACTTC. It codes for CATSSGSDSSYEQYF.